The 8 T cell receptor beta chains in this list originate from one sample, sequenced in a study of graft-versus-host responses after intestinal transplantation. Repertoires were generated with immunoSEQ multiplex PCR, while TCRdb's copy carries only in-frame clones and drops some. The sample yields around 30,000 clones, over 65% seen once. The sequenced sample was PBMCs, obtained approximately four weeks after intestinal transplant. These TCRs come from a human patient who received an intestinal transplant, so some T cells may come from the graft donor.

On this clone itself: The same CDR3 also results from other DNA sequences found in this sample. The CDR3 loop reads CASSARLAPPGNTQYF. The CDR3 DNA sequence: TGTGCCAGCAGCGCTCGACTAGCTCCTCCCGGGAATACGCAGTATTTT. The rearrangement links TRBV7-9 to TRBJ2-3; 7 bases map to TRBD2. The J segment lost 7 bases and the V segment lost 5 bases, leaving 15 bases of the junction unmatched. The CDR3 totals 16 residues. Germline CDR1 reads SEHNR; CDR2 reads FQNEAQ (reference sequence).

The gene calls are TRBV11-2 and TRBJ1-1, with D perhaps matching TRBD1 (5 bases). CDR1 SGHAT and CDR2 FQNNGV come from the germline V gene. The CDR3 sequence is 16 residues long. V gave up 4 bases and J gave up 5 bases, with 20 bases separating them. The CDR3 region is CASSSGWGSPGTEAFF. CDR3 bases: TGTGCCAGCAGCTCAGGCTGGGGGTCTCCTGGGACTGAAGCTTTCTTT.

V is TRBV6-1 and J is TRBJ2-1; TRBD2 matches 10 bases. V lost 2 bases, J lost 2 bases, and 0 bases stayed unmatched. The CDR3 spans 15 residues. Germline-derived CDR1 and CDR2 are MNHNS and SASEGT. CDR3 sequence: CASSELAGAYNEQFF. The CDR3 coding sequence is TGTGCCAGCAGTGAACTAGCGGGAGCCTACAATGAGCAGTTCTTC.

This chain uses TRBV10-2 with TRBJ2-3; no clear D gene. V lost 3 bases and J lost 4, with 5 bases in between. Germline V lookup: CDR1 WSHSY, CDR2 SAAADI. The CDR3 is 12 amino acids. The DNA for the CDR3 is TGCGCCAGCAGTGATAACTCAGATACGCAGTATTTT. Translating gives CASSDNSDTQYF.

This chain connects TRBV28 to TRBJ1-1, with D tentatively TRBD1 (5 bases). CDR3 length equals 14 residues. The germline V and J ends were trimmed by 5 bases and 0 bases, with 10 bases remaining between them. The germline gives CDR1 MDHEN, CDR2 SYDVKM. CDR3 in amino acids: CASSRAQVNTEAFF. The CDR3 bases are TGTGCCAGCAGTCGGGCACAGGTGAACACTGAAGCTTTCTTT.

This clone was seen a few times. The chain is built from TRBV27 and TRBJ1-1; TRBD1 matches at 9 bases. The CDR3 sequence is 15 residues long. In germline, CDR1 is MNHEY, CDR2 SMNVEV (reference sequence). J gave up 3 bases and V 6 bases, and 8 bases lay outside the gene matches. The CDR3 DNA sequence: TGTGCCAGCAGGCGCCGGGGACAGGGCTACACTGAAGCTTTCTTT. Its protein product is CASRRRGQGYTEAFF.

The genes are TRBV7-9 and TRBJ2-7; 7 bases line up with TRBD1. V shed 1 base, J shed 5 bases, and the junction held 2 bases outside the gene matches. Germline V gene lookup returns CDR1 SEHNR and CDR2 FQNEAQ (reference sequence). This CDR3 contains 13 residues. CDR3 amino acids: CASSLGGGDEQYF. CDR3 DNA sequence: TGTGCCAGCAGCTTAGGAGGGGGCGACGAGCAGTACTTC.

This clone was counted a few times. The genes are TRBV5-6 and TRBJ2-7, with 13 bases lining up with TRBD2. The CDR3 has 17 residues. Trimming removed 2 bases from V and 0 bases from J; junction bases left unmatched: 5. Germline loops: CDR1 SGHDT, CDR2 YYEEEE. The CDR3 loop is CASSLGLAGVSSYEQYF. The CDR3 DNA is TGTGCCAGCAGCTTAGGACTAGCGGGGGTGAGCTCCTACGAGCAGTACTTC.